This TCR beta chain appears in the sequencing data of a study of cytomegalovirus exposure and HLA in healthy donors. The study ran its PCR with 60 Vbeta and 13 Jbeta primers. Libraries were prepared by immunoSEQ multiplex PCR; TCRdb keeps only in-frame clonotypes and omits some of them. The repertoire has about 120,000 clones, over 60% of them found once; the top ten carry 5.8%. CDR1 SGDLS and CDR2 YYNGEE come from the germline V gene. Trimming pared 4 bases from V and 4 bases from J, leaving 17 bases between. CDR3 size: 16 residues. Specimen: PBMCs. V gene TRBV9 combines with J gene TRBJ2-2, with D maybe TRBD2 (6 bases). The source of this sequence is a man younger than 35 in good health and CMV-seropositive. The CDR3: CASSPPGGVVTGELFF. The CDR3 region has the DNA TGTGCCAGCAGCCCCCCCGGGGGAGTAGTCACCGGGGAGCTGTTTTTT. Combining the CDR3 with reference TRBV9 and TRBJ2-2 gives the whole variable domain DSGVTQTPKHLITATGQRVTLRCSPRSGDLSVYWYQQSLDQGLQFLIQYYNGEERAKGNILERFSAQQFPDLHSELNLSSLELGDSALYFCASSPPGGVVTGELFFGEGSRLTVL.